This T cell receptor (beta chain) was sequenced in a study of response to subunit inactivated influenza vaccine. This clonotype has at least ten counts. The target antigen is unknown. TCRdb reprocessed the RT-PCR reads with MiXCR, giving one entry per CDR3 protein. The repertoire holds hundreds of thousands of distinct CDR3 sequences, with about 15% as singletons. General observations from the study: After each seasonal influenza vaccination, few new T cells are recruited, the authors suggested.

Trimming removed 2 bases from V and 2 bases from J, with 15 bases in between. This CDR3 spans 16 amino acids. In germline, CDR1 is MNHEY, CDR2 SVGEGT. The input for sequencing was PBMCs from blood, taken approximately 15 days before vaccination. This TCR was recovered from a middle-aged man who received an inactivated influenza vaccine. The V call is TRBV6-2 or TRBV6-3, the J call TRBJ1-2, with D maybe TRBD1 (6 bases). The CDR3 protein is CASSYQTGQTNYGYTF. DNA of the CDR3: TGTGCCAGCAGTTACCAGACAGGACAAACCAACTATGGCTACACCTTC.